The 6 T cell receptor beta chains presented below share a single source sample, sequenced in a study of blood T cells in healthy people across ages (dated by TCRdb to 2014 to 2015). Libraries were constructed by 5' RACE. Sequencing took place on an Illumina HiSeq 2500. The second PCR ran for about 7 to 11 cycles and used a J-beta primer mix along with a sample-barcoded 5' primer. TCRdb's own reprocessing of the public reads used fastp at Q25 and MiXCR and kept productive beta chains. One record per CDR3 amino acid sequence lists the most common genes and DNA. Recorded for this sample are about 1.8 million distinct CDR3 sequences; roughly 50% of them occurred a single time. The top ten hold 2% to 2.5% of the sample. Sequencing was performed on blood. These TCRs come from a woman in her thirties or forties in good health.

The gene calls are TRBV28 and TRBJ2-3; 8 nucleotides match TRBD1. In germline, CDR1 is MDHEN, CDR2 SYDVKM. This CDR3 contains 15 residues. The junction had 5 bases not matched to a gene; V was cut back by 5 bases and J by 1 base. CDR3 protein: CASSMGQVRTDTQYF. The CDR3 DNA reads TGTGCCAGCAGTATGGGACAGGTTCGCACAGATACGCAGTATTTT.

The chain uses TRBV3-1 and TRBJ2-1, with D uncertain. Trimming left V 0 bases short and J 11 bases short, with 5 bases between. Germline values: CDR1 LGHDT, CDR2 YNNKEL (reference sequence). CDR3 length: 11 residues. CDR3: CASSQDYQQFF. CDR3 nucleotide sequence: TGTGCCAGCAGCCAAGACTATCAGCAGTTCTTC.

This clonotype came up once. The chain combines TRBV7-8 with TRBJ1-2; D uncertain. Looked up from germline, CDR1 is SGHVS and CDR2 is FQNEAQ. This CDR3 region has 14 residues. V was trimmed by 5 bases and J by 6 bases, leaving 16 bases between them. Here the CDR3 reads CASSVDGVRDGYTF. CDR3 nucleotide sequence: TGTGCCAGCAGCGTAGACGGTGTTAGAGATGGCTACACCTTC.

The chain carries TRBV5-6 and TRBJ2-5, with 8 bases identical to TRBD1. Germline trimming cut 3 bases from V and 5 bases from J; bases unmatched to any gene: 9. Germline V gene lookup returns CDR1 SGHDT and CDR2 YYEEEE. The CDR3 has 15 residues. Written as DNA, the CDR3 is TGTGCCAGCAGCTACGGACAGGGAAGGTGGGAGACCCAGTACTTC. Translating it yields CASSYGQGRWETQYF.

V and J are TRBV5-1 and TRBJ2-3, with D possibly being TRBD1 or TRBD2 (5 bases each). V was clipped by 3 bases and J by 2 bases, with 16 bases between them. CDR3 length equals 16 residues. The germline V gene has CDR1 SGHRS and CDR2 YFSETQ. In nucleotides, the CDR3 is TGCGCCAGCAGCTCCGGGGCTTCCGCGGTCACAGATACGCAGTATTTT. It translates to CASSSGASAVTDTQYF.

J is TRBJ1-2 and V is TRBV7-9, with 7 bases aligning to TRBD1. The length of the CDR3 is 16 residues. The trim removed 8 bases at V and 4 bases at J, leaving 16 bases unmatched. Germline V gives CDR1 SEHNR, CDR2 FQNEAQ (reference sequence). The CDR3 sequence is CASHWYVDRDRYGYTF. In DNA, the CDR3 is TGTGCCAGCCATTGGTATGTCGACAGGGACCGCTATGGCTACACCTTC.